One sample yielded the 6 T cell receptor beta chains listed below, sequenced in a study of a mutant IDH1 vaccine in newly diagnosed glioma (dated by TCRdb to about 2021). The sample's time point label is to be understood as: week 5, during vaccination. Every vaccine dose consisted of 300 ug of a 20-mer mutant IDH1 peptide in Montanide, administered subcutaneously together with topical imiquimod. These TCRs' antigens remain unknown. The protocol used for the library was the immunoSEQ multiplex PCR assay. The immuneACCESS repertoire file appears here via TCRdb, limited to in-frame rearrangements. These files lack a portion of the clones; in checked studies, under half of the deficit traces to unresolved V genes, and the cause of the others is not known. For this sample the table gives fewer than 30,000 clones, of which 77% were detected only once. The ten largest clones capture roughly a tenth of the sample.

Material: PBMCs, obtained from a glioma patient whose treatment included an IDH1 peptide vaccine. These receptors all come from a man aged 40-50 years with glioma.

This clone appeared a few times. The genes are TRBV30 and TRBJ1-5; unclear D gene. Trimming pared 2 bases from V and 2 bases from J, leaving 10 bases between. This CDR3 is built from 14 residues. Germline assignment: CDR1 GTSNPN and CDR2 SVGIG (reference sequence). The CDR3 sequence is CAWSMTSGNQPQHF. CDR3 DNA sequence: TGTGCCTGGAGTATGACTAGCGGCAATCAGCCCCAGCATTTT.

This clone was observed a few times. The V and J genes are TRBV5-4 and TRBJ2-5, with 9 bases identical to TRBD2. The CDR3 consists of 18 residues. Germline trimming cut 4 bases from V and 2 bases from J; bases unmatched to any gene: 15. CDR1 SGHNT and CDR2 YYREEE come from the germline V gene (reference sequence). The CDR3 DNA reads TGTGCCAGCAGCCATCAACCCAGGAGCGGGAGGATACAAGAGACCCAGTACTTC. It encodes CASSHQPRSGRIQETQYF.

The V and J genes are TRBV14 and TRBJ1-6; possible D gene TRBD1, 6 bases. CDR1 is SGHDN, CDR2 FVKESK, per germline. V dropped 3 bases and J dropped 14 bases, with 14 bases sitting between them. This CDR3 region has 13 residues. The CDR3 is CASSQLRGWTLHF. The CDR3 DNA reads TGTGCCAGCAGCCAGTTGAGGGGGTGGACCCTCCACTTT.

The chain couples TRBV14 to TRBJ1-1; D unclear. CDR1 is SGHDN and CDR2 is FVKESK in the germline V gene. This CDR3 has 13 residues. Deletions cut 0 bases from V and 5 bases from J, with 7 bases between. CDR3 amino acids: CASSQDMRTEAFF. DNA of the CDR3: TGTGCCAGCAGCCAAGATATGCGGACTGAAGCTTTCTTT.

The CDR3 loop is CASSFRGAWGYEQYF. Written as DNA, the CDR3 is TGTGCCAGCAGTTTCAGGGGGGCGTGGGGCTACGAGCAGTACTTC. This chain uses TRBV14 with TRBJ2-7; a possible D gene is TRBD1 (7 bases). Trimming took 6 bases from V and 3 from J, leaving 18 bases between them. Germline V gene lookup returns CDR1 SGHDN and CDR2 FVKESK. CDR3 length: 15 residues.

The V gene is TRBV27, the J gene TRBJ1-1; 8 bases map to TRBD1. Germline CDR1 reads MNHEY; CDR2 reads SMNVEV (reference sequence). The CDR3 has 14 amino acids. The ends lost 5 bases at V and 4 bases at J; junction bases unmatched: 6. The CDR3 DNA follows: TGTGCCAGCAGTCCGACAGGGGCCGGCACTGAAGCTTTCTTT. Its translation: CASSPTGAGTEAFF.